This T cell receptor beta chain was obtained from a study of human T cells and chemical hapten exposure. Study details: Sensitizing treatment utilized 2% DPC over a roughly 2 cm by roughly 2 cm portion of upper inner arm skin.

The time point: pre-sensitization, week 0. Treatment meaning: therapeutic diphenylcyclopropenone sensitization with weekly scalp DPC. Original methodology: Samples held a median of approximately 96,000 TCRs, range 23,224–690,600. TCRdb re-called the RACE reads through MiXCR, storing one row per CDR3 protein. For this entry, the V and J calls and clone size follow TCRdb and not the study's own pipeline. The sample lists 300,000 to 450,000 distinct CDR3 sequences, around 5.5% occurring once. The CDR3 consists of 14 residues. The V gene lost 1 base and the J gene lost 1 base, with 9 bases spanning the gap. CDR1 DFQATT and CDR2 SNEGSKA come from the germline V gene (reference sequence).

The rearrangement uses TRBV20-1 and TRBJ2-3; D is ambiguous. This TCR was recovered from a woman between 50 and 59 years old with alopecia areata. Some clones in this sample may be carry-over from other donors' samples. The sequencing here drew on whole blood, taken in connection with sensitization to the hapten diphenylcyclopropenone (DPC). CDR3 loop: CSARVGVGTDTQYF. DNA of the CDR3: TGCAGTGCTAGAGTGGGTGTGGGCACAGATACGCAGTATTTT.